These T cell receptor beta chains were read from a single sample in a study of T cell responses to AZD1222 COVID-19 vaccine. Clones were read by immunoSEQ multiplex PCR, and TCRdb kept only the in-frame ones, dropping some. The repertoire holds 70,000 to 100,000 clones, with roughly nine tenths as singletons. Sequenced here: peripheral blood, sampled 28 days after the second AZD1222 dose. Receptors originate from an adult who received the AZD1222 COVID-19 vaccine. Both conserved end residues are part of each CDR3. D genes are given only for firm matches. Clone size is stated in some rows and not others, as once, few, many or a class when expanded.

D gene,clone size,J gene,V gene,CDR3 DNA,CDR3 protein
NA,once,TRBJ1-1,TRBV19,TGTGCCAGTAGTACAGCGACAGGATTTGAAGCTTTCTTT,CASSTATGFEAFF
NA,once,TRBJ2-7,TRBV19,TGTGCCAGTGCGGTGGGGGTGGGCCCCTACGAGCAGTACTTC,CASAVGVGPYEQYF
NA,NA,TRBJ1-5,TRBV6-5,TGTGCCAGCACTCCTGGACTCAATCAGCCCCAGCATTTT,CASTPGLNQPQHF
TRBD2,NA,TRBJ2-7,TRBV3-1/TRBV3-2,TGTGCCAGCAGCCCCAGCGGGGGGGCATCCTACGAGCAGTACTTC,CASSPSGGASYEQYF
TRBD2,NA,TRBJ2-5,TRBV3-1/TRBV3-2,TGTGCCAGCAGCGCCCTAGCGGGGCTTAACTTC,CASSALAGLNF
TRBD1,NA,TRBJ1-4,TRBV30,TGTGCCTGGAGTTCTGGGGACAGCCGGACGCTGAAAGAAAAACTGTTTTTT,CAWSSGDSRTLKEKLFF
NA,NA,TRBJ1-4,TRBV27,TGTGCCAGCAGTTTATCATCGGACGGCCTCGAGGAAAAACTGTTTTTT,CASSLSSDGLEEKLFF
TRBD2,NA,TRBJ2-7,TRBV15,TGTGCCACCAGCAGAGATCGGGGGGGCGAGCAGTACTTC,CATSRDRGGEQYF
NA,NA,TRBJ2-3,TRBV6-2/TRBV6-3,TGTGCCAGCAGTTACCTACTAGCCCAAGATACGCAGTATTTT,CASSYLLAQDTQYF
NA,NA,TRBJ1-3,TRBV29-1,TGCAGCGTTGAAGATAAGGGGTCAGCCTCTGGAAACACCATATATTTT,CSVEDKGSASGNTIYF
NA,NA,TRBJ2-7,TRBV7-9,TGTGCCAGCAGCTTAGCAACCTACGAGCAGTACTTC,CASSLATYEQYF
NA,NA,TRBJ1-5,TRBV28,TGTGGCCTTTCGGGGCGAGCTAGCGGTCAGCCCCAGCATTTT,CGLSGRASGQPQHF
NA,NA,TRBJ2-2,TRBV19,TGTGCCAGTAGTATGGTCAGCACCGGGGAGCTGTTTTTT,CASSMVSTGELFF
NA,NA,TRBJ1-6,TRBV15,TGTGCCACCAGCAGGAGAGTTAGATCTGAGAATTCACCCCTCCACTTT,CATSRRVRSENSPLHF
NA,NA,TRBJ1-2,TRBV19,TGTGCCAGTAGTCGGGACAAGAACTATGGCTACACCTTC,CASSRDKNYGYTF
NA,NA,TRBJ2-3,TRBV5-1,TGCGCCAGCAGCTTGCAGATAGGACGGGCAGATACGCAGTATTTT,CASSLQIGRADTQYF
NA,NA,TRBJ1-1,TRBV12-3/TRBV12-4,TGTGCCAGCAGTTTTAGGGATGGGGTTTTCTTT,CASSFRDGVFF
TRBD1,once,TRBJ1-4,TRBV6-1,TGTGCCAGCAGTGAAGCTCTTTGGGCAGGGGGCTATGAAAAACTGTTTTTT,CASSEALWAGGYEKLFF
NA,NA,TRBJ1-1,TRBV9,TGTGCCAGCAGCGCGGCCGGCCGCACTGAAGCTTTCTTT,CASSAAGRTEAFF
TRBD1,NA,TRBJ2-5,TRBV6-6,TGTGCCAGACAGGGGCAAGAGACCCAGTACTTC,CARQGQETQYF
NA,NA,TRBJ1-1,TRBV13,TGTGCCAGCACCCCCCTCCAGGGGAAAGCTTTCTTT,CASTPLQGKAFF
TRBD1,NA,TRBJ1-4,TRBV7-8,TGTGCCAGCAGCTCCCAGACAGGGGGGGCAACTAATGAAAAACTGTTTTTT,CASSSQTGGATNEKLFF
TRBD1,once,TRBJ1-4,TRBV3-1/TRBV3-2,TGTGCCAGCAGCCAACACGGGACAGGGGATGGCGAAAAACTGTTTTTT,CASSQHGTGDGEKLFF
NA,NA,TRBJ1-3,TRBV14,TGTGCCAGCAGCCAACGTGGGGGAAACACCATATATTTT,CASSQRGGNTIYF
NA,NA,TRBJ2-3,TRBV3-1/TRBV3-2,TGTGCCAGCAGCGCCTCCTCTAGCACAGATACGCAGTATTTT,CASSASSSTDTQYF
NA,NA,TRBJ2-7,TRBV6-5,TGTGCCAGCAGGGGAGCTCGACAGTCCTACGAGCAGTACTTC,CASRGARQSYEQYF
NA,NA,TRBJ1-1,TRBV28,TGTGCCAGCAGTTTTTCAGGGTTAAGGTTCACTGAAGCTTTCTTT,CASSFSGLRFTEAFF
NA,NA,TRBJ1-1,TRBV6-6,TGTGCCAGCAGAGGGGCGATAGGGATCGCTGAAGCTTTCTTT,CASRGAIGIAEAFF
NA,NA,TRBJ1-5,TRBV9,TGTGCCAGCAGCGTAACCGACGGGAGCAATCAGCCCCAGCATTTT,CASSVTDGSNQPQHF
TRBD1,NA,TRBJ1-1,TRBV29-1,TGCAGCGTTAACACAGGGGGAAGGAGAACTGAAGCTTTCTTT,CSVNTGGRRTEAFF
TRBD1,NA,TRBJ1-1,TRBV4-1,TGCGCCAGCAGCCAAGGCCCAGGGGGGAACACTGAAGCTTTCTTT,CASSQGPGGNTEAFF
NA,NA,TRBJ2-1,TRBV9,TGTGCCAGCAGCGTATCCAGCATGGGATCCTACAATGAGCAGTTCTTC,CASSVSSMGSYNEQFF
TRBD1,NA,TRBJ1-2,TRBV6-5,TGTGCCAGCAAGTTCGGGGGGACAGGGGACTATGGCTACACCTTC,CASKFGGTGDYGYTF
NA,once,TRBJ1-1,TRBV13,TGTGCCAGCAGCCGGACGGGGAACACTGAAGCTTTCTTT,CASSRTGNTEAFF
NA,NA,TRBJ2-2,TRBV11-1,TGTGCCAGCAGCTTATTAGGGAAAACCGGGGAGCTGTTTTTT,CASSLLGKTGELFF
NA,NA,TRBJ1-2,TRBV25-1,TGTGCCAGCAGCTCCGGGACTACCGATGGCTACACCTTC,CASSSGTTDGYTF
NA,once,TRBJ2-2,TRBV4-1,TGCGCCAGCAGCCTAAGGGCACAGTCCTCCGGGGAGCTGTTTTTT,CASSLRAQSSGELFF
NA,NA,TRBJ2-5,TRBV18,TGTGCCAGCTCACCAAGCTCCAGGGCCCGAGAGACCCAGTACTTC,CASSPSSRARETQYF
NA,NA,TRBJ1-4,TRBV19,TGTGCCAGTAGCCTAGCAGGGGTTAATGAAAAACTGTTTTTT,CASSLAGVNEKLFF
TRBD2,NA,TRBJ2-3,TRBV6-5,TGTGCCAGCAGACTTAGCGGGGGGGCAACAGATACGCAGTATTTT,CASRLSGGATDTQYF
NA,once,TRBJ2-3,TRBV2,TGTGCCAGCAGTGGGGTACAGAGAACTAGCACAGATACGCAGTATTTT,CASSGVQRTSTDTQYF
NA,NA,TRBJ1-5,TRBV6-2/TRBV6-3,TGTGCCAGCAGTTACTGGGCCCTGGGGCGGGACAATCAGCCCCAGCATTTT,CASSYWALGRDNQPQHF
NA,NA,TRBJ1-1,TRBV30,TGTGCCTTCCCAAGACGGGTGCGGGGAGGGACTGAAGCTTTCTTT,CAFPRRVRGGTEAFF
TRBD1,NA,TRBJ1-2,TRBV19,TGTGCCAGTAGTATAAACAGGGGCTCTGGCTACACCTTC,CASSINRGSGYTF
NA,NA,TRBJ1-1,TRBV29-1,TGCAGCGTTGCCCATGGGACCACTGAAGCTTTCTTT,CSVAHGTTEAFF
NA,NA,TRBJ1-2,TRBV10-3,TGTGCCATCAGTGAAGTCGACAGCTATGGCTACACCTTC,CAISEVDSYGYTF
TRBD1,NA,TRBJ1-3,TRBV4-2,TGTGCCAGCAGCCAAGACGGTCACAGGGGAGCTGGAAACACCATATATTTT,CASSQDGHRGAGNTIYF